Each of the 15 T cell receptor beta chains below was sequenced from the same sample in a study of T cells in Graves' hyperthyroidism and ophthalmopathy. RNA transcripts were the template for amplifying TCR beta CDR3 regions. Primed by the HTBI set, a first-round RT-PCR was run on the TCR CDR3. TCRdb independently ran MiXCR on the multiplex PCR reads; one entry per CDR3 protein. The profile shows some 620,000 distinct CDR3 sequences, 15% to 20% of them singletons. The sample was blood. The source of these receptors is a woman aged 30 to 39 with Graves' hyperthyroidism.

This clonotype has ten or more counts. The J gene is TRBJ1-5, the V gene TRBV7-2, with 7 bases that match TRBD1. The CDR3 is 16 amino acids. V trimming: 1 base; J trimming: 2 bases; junction bases outside the gene matches: 5. CDR1 is SGHTA and CDR2 is FQGNSA in the germline V gene. In nucleotides, the CDR3 is TGTGCCAGCAGCTTAGGACAGGGATGGGGCAATCAGCCCCAGCATTTT. Amino acid sequence: CASSLGQGWGNQPQHF. The variable domain in full, completed from reference TRBV7-2 and TRBJ1-5, reads GAGVSQSPSNKVTEKGKDVELRCDPISGHTALYWYRQSLGQGLEFLIYFQGNSAPDKSGLPSDRFSAERTGGSVSTLTIQRTQQEDSAVYLCASSLGQGWGNQPQHFGDGTRLSIL.

Ten or more counts support this clonotype. The V gene is TRBV11-2, the J gene TRBJ1-1; a weak D match, TRBD1 (6 bases). This CDR3 comprises 15 residues. Trimming removed 5 bases at V and 4 bases at J, with 17 bases between. Germline CDR1 reads SGHAT; CDR2 reads FQNNGV. The CDR3 reads CASSPQAGDFTEAFF. CDR3 in DNA: TGTGCCAGCAGCCCACAGGCAGGGGACTTCACTGAAGCTTTCTTT.

V and J are TRBV19 and TRBJ2-5, with 9 bases fitting TRBD1. Germline V CDR1 and CDR2: LNHDA, SQIVND (reference sequence). The CDR3 covers 14 residues. Trimming removed 7 bases from V and 3 bases from J; junction bases left unmatched: 6. DNA of the CDR3: TGTGCCAGTACTCCGGACAGGGGTAAAGAGACCCAGTACTTC. It encodes CASTPDRGKETQYF.

This clonotype has a count of ten or more. The chain is built from TRBV5-1 and TRBJ2-3; weak D call: TRBD2 (6 bases). Germline V gene lookup returns CDR1 SGHRS and CDR2 YFSETQ. Trimming removed 4 bases from V and 0 bases from J, with 12 bases in between. The CDR3 spans 15 residues. CDR3: CASSPPGTSTDTQYF. The CDR3 DNA reads TGCGCCAGCAGCCCACCGGGGACTAGCACAGATACGCAGTATTTT.

The gene calls are TRBV30 and TRBJ1-5; D perhaps matches TRBD1 (5 bases). In germline, CDR1 is GTSNPN, CDR2 SVGIG (reference sequence). CDR3 size: 13 residues. Trimming stripped 0 bases from V and 7 bases from J, with 10 bases between. The CDR3 protein is CAWSVYEGQPQHF. CDR3 nucleotides: TGTGCCTGGAGTGTATACGAGGGGCAGCCCCAGCATTTT.

The table lists this clonotype with a few counts. The J gene is TRBJ2-7, the V gene TRBV28; the match to TRBD1 covers 8 bases. The CDR3 is made up of 16 amino acids. Per germline, CDR1 MDHEN and CDR2 SYDVKM. V lost 1 base, J lost 4 bases, and 9 bases stayed unmatched. The CDR3 DNA follows: TGTGCCAGCAGTTTATCGGTGACAGGGGTAGGGTACGAGCAGTACTTC. Translating it yields CASSLSVTGVGYEQYF.

The chain joins TRBV2 to TRBJ1-2; perhaps TRBD1 as D (5 bases). The CDR3 totals 12 residues. The ends were cut back, 8 bases at V and 4 bases at J, with 11 bases in the middle. CDR1 and CDR2 (germline): SNHLY, FYNNEI. CDR3 protein: CASPQGGYGYTF. The CDR3 coding sequence is TGTGCCAGCCCTCAGGGTGGCTATGGCTACACCTTC.

This sequence joins TRBV20-1 and TRBJ1-2; D may be TRBD1 (5 bases). CDR3 size: 13 residues. With 3 bases removed from V and 0 bases from J, the gap between germline ends came to 8 bases. Germline lookup yields CDR1 DFQATT and CDR2 SNEGSKA (reference sequence). CDR3 protein: CSAREGTNYGYTF. The CDR3 DNA follows: TGCAGTGCTAGGGAGGGGACTAACTATGGCTACACCTTC.

This clonotype appeared many times. The CDR3 here is CASSFTSASTDTQYF. The DNA for the CDR3 is TGTGCCAGCAGCTTCACTAGCGCTAGCACAGATACGCAGTATTTT. J is TRBJ2-3 and V is TRBV11-2, with 7 bases matching TRBD2. CDR3 length: 15 residues. The germline V gene has CDR1 SGHAT and CDR2 FQNNGV. Trimming at V came to 3 bases and at J to 0 bases, leaving 3 bases not matched to a gene.

The chain uses TRBV7-2 and TRBJ2-5; perhaps TRBD2 as D (5 bases). The ends were cut back, 3 bases at V and 4 bases at J, with 15 bases in the middle. The CDR3 contains 15 residues. The germline V gene encodes CDR1 SGHTA and CDR2 FQGNSA. CDR3 amino acids: CASSFDSEGGETQYF. Written as DNA, the CDR3 is TGTGCCAGCAGCTTTGATAGCGAGGGTGGAGAGACCCAGTACTTC.

This clonotype was counted between two and nine times. This chain connects TRBV7-6 to TRBJ2-7; TRBD2 agrees at 12 bases. The J segment lost 2 bases and the V segment lost 0 bases, leaving 2 bases of the junction unmatched. From germline, CDR1 is SGHVS and CDR2 FNYEAQ. The length of the CDR3 is 16 residues. Here the CDR3 DNA reads TGTGCCAGCAGCTTAGCCGGACTAGCGGGGACCTACGAGCAGTACTTC. This sequence encodes CASSLAGLAGTYEQYF.

This clonotype was detected only a few times. This chain links TRBV7-6 with TRBJ2-7; the D call may be TRBD1 or TRBD2 (6 bases each). CDR3 length: 15 amino acids. Between the trimmed V and J ends, which lost 1 base and 0 bases, there was a span of 10 bases. Germline V gives CDR1 SGHVS, CDR2 FNYEAQ. CDR3 sequence (DNA): TGTGCCAGCAGCTTAGGACGGGGGCTCTCCTACGAGCAGTACTTC. Translation gives CASSLGRGLSYEQYF.

This clonotype was recorded a few times. The V gene is TRBV10-2, the J gene TRBJ2-7; unclear D gene. Per the germline V gene, CDR1 is WSHSY and CDR2 is SAAADI. V was trimmed by 0 bases and J by 2 bases, leaving 14 bases between them. The CDR3 has 16 residues. CDR3 DNA: TGCGCCAGCAGTGAGTCTGGTGCCCACCAAGCCTACGAGCAGTACTTC. This translates into CASSESGAHQAYEQYF.

There are a few counts of this clonotype. The junction and the germline gene differ at one end; a read error may be behind it. J is TRBJ2-1 and V is TRBV27, with D possibly matching TRBD2 (6 bases). Germline values: CDR1 MNHEY, CDR2 SMNVEV (reference sequence). This CDR3 spans 14 amino acids. The CDR3, as DNA: TGTGCCAGCACCCCCGGGGGTTCGGGCAATGAGCAGCTCTTC. Translated, it gives CASTPGGSGNEQLF.

Ten or more counts support this clonotype. J is TRBJ2-5 and V is TRBV6-1, with TRBD2 matching 12 bases. Germline CDR1 and CDR2: MNHNS and SASEGT. Trimming cost V 5 bases and J 9 bases; bases outside gene matches: 10. This CDR3 comprises 15 residues. The CDR3 DNA follows: TGTGCCAGCAGTCCCCCAGGACTAGCGGGATCTGCCCAGTACTTC. It encodes CASSPPGLAGSAQYF.